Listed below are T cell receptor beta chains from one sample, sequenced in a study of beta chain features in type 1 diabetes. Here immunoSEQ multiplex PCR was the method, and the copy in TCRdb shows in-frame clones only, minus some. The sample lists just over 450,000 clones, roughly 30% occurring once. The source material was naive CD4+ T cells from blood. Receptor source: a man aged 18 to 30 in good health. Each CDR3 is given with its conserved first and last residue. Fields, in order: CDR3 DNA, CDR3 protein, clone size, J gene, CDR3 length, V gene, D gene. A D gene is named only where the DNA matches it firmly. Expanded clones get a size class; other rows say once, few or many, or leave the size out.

TGTGCCAGCAGCCCCTTCGTCACAGGGGGTGACTATGGCTACACCTTC	CASSPFVTGGDYGYTF	NA	TRBJ1-2	16	TRBV11-2	TRBD1
TGTGCCTGGAGTGCAAGAATCCGGGACGGCTGGACAACTAATGAAAAACTGTTTTTT	CAWSARIRDGWTTNEKLFF	few	TRBJ1-4	19	TRBV30	NA
TGTGCCGCCGCGGGGGATTGGGAGACCCAGTACTTC	CAAAGDWETQYF	NA	TRBJ2-5	12	TRBV10-3	TRBD2
TGTGCCATCAGTGGGGGCCCGACAGGCGATTCGGGCAATGAGCAGTTCTTC	CAISGGPTGDSGNEQFF	NA	TRBJ2-1	17	TRBV10-3	NA
TGTGCCAGCAGTTCCGGTGGGCTAGCGGGTTACACAGATACGCAGTATTTT	CASSSGGLAGYTDTQYF	NA	TRBJ2-3	17	TRBV27	TRBD2
TGTGCCAGCAGCCCCAGGGGGACGTACAATGAGCAGTTCTTC	CASSPRGTYNEQFF	NA	TRBJ2-1	14	TRBV11-3	TRBD1
TGTGCCAGCAGCCCCCCCGCGCAGTATTTT	CASSPPAQYF	few	TRBJ2-3	10	TRBV7-9	NA
TGTGCCAGCACTATCACAAGCGGGAGTGGAGCTGATACGCAGTATTTT	CASTITSGSGADTQYF	NA	TRBJ2-3	16	TRBV9	TRBD2
TGTGCCAGCAGCTTAAACCCGGGACAGGGGTACGAGCAGTACTTC	CASSLNPGQGYEQYF	NA	TRBJ2-7	15	TRBV7-8	TRBD1
TGTGCCAGCGGAATAGAGACCCAGTACTTC	CASGIETQYF	NA	TRBJ2-5	10	TRBV7-9	NA
TGTGCCACCAGCAGAGATTTCGGGCACTACGAGCAGTACTTC	CATSRDFGHYEQYF	NA	TRBJ2-7	14	TRBV15	NA
TGTGCCAGCAGTTTAGGCCTCTCTGGGGCCAACGTCCTGACTTTC	CASSLGLSGANVLTF	NA	TRBJ2-6	15	TRBV6-5	NA
TGTGCCAGCAGCCTAGAAAACACAGGGTATGAAAAACTGTTTTTT	CASSLENTGYEKLFF	NA	TRBJ1-4	15	TRBV9	NA
TGTGCCAGCAGCCTTACTCGGCTTACGCAGTATTTT	CASSLTRLTQYF	NA	TRBJ2-3	12	TRBV11-2	NA
TGTGCCAGTAGTCCCCGACAGGGAACAGATACGCAGTATTTT	CASSPRQGTDTQYF	NA	TRBJ2-3	14	TRBV19	TRBD1
TGTGCCAGCAGCCCACTAGGGACAACGAACACCGGGGAGCTGTTTTTT	CASSPLGTTNTGELFF	NA	TRBJ2-2	16	TRBV5-6	NA
TGCAGCGTTGTGGCGGGGGGCACGGGTTACCAAGAGACCCAGTACTTC	CSVVAGGTGYQETQYF	NA	TRBJ2-5	16	TRBV29-1	TRBD2
TGTGCCACCGATCGTTCTGGGGACGGAGTCACAGATACGCAGTATTTT	CATDRSGDGVTDTQYF	few	TRBJ2-3	16	TRBV19	NA
TGTGCCAGTCAGACAGATTTGGGGAATACGCAGTATTTT	CASQTDLGNTQYF	NA	TRBJ2-3	13	TRBV19	NA
TGTGCCACCAGCAGTCTCGGACAGGGCCCCTCTGGGGCCAACGTCCTGACTTTC	CATSSLGQGPSGANVLTF	few	TRBJ2-6	18	TRBV15	TRBD1
TGCGCCAGCAGCAGAGACAGGGGGCGTCATCCCCAGCATTTT	CASSRDRGRHPQHF	NA	TRBJ1-5	14	TRBV4-1	TRBD1